Listed below are T cell receptor beta chains from one sample, sequenced in a study of T-cell reconstitution after alpha-beta-depleted transplantation in children. TCRdb reprocessed the PCR reads via MiXCR and lists one record per CDR3 protein. Among some 260,000 distinct CDR3 sequences, about 24% were seen once, and the ten largest hold more than 4.5%. Specimen: PBMCs, mostly from graft donor cells, collected 360 days after TCRalphabeta/CD19-depleted stem cell transplant. Receptors originate from a female patient aged 2 to 10 who had a stem cell transplant for congenital amegakaryocytic thrombocytopenia, so the T cells may come from the graft donor. CDR3s include the opening cysteine and the closing phenylalanine or tryptophan. Each record gives: clone size, V gene, J gene, D gene, CDR3 protein, CDR3 DNA. The D gene is left open where the match is weak. The listing skips clone size in some rows; elsewhere it reads once, few, many or a size class.

few	TRBV7-6	TRBJ2-5	TRBD2	CASSLGLLAGVQETQYF	TGTGCCAGCAGCTTAGGACTACTAGCGGGGGTCCAAGAGACCCAGTACTTC
.	TRBV4-1	TRBJ1-1	.	CASSQGSEGGEAFF	TGCGCCAGCAGCCAAGGTTCGGAGGGGGGTGAAGCTTTCTTT
.	TRBV6-1	TRBJ2-2	TRBD2	CASSRTSGITGELFF	TGTGCCAGCAGTAGGACTAGCGGGATCACCGGGGAGCTGTTTTTT
.	TRBV10-1	TRBJ2-7	.	CASSESGLYEQYF	TGCGCCAGCAGTGAATCAGGGTTGTACGAGCAGTACTTC
.	TRBV30	TRBJ2-1	.	CAWSGTNAYNEQFF	TGTGCCTGGAGTGGGACTAACGCATACAATGAGCAGTTCTTC
.	TRBV4-3	TRBJ2-5	TRBD2	CASSLRLAVYQETQYF	TGCGCCAGCAGCCTACGACTAGCGGTGTACCAAGAGACCCAGTACTTC
.	TRBV28	TRBJ2-1	.	CASSPRGWAGYYNEQFF	TGTGCCAGCAGTCCACGGGGTTGGGCAGGGTACTACAATGAGCAGTTCTTC
.	TRBV27	TRBJ1-6	.	CASSTNREVYSPLHF	TGTGCCAGCAGCACGAACAGGGAAGTGTATTCACCCCTCCACTTT
few	TRBV4-3	TRBJ2-7	TRBD2	CASSQVIAGGSYEQYF	TGCGCCAGCAGCCAAGTAATAGCGGGAGGCTCCTACGAGCAGTACTTC
few	TRBV5-1	TRBJ2-5	TRBD2	CASSWGAGGREETQYF	TGCGCCAGCAGCTGGGGAGCGGGAGGGAGAGAAGAGACCCAGTACTTC
.	TRBV14	TRBJ2-3	.	CASSPQILTDTQYF	TGTGCCAGCAGCCCCCAAATTCTGACAGATACGCAGTATTTT
once	TRBV27	TRBJ2-1	TRBD2	CASSLYLAGGHNEQFF	TGTGCCAGCAGTTTATACCTAGCGGGAGGGCACAATGAGCAGTTCTTC
.	TRBV5-1	TRBJ2-1	.	CASSRAAEPGEQFF	TGCGCCAGCAGCCGAGCTGCGGAACCGGGTGAGCAGTTCTTC
.	TRBV7-6	TRBJ2-1	.	CASSFGSGHSKLPGQFF	TGTGCCAGCAGCTTCGGTTCTGGCCACTCAAAACTCCCAGGGCAGTTCTTC
many	TRBV21-1	TRBJ2-1	.	CASTLLCRDRDEQFF	TGTGCCAGCACCCTCCTATGCCGGGACAGAGATGAGCAGTTCTTC
.	TRBV29-1	TRBJ2-7	.	CSVEVGDGTYEQYF	TGCAGCGTTGAAGTAGGAGACGGAACCTACGAGCAGTACTTC
.	TRBV2	TRBJ2-3	.	CASSRRNGDTQYF	TGTGCCAGCTCCCGGCGGAACGGCGATACGCAGTATTTT
few	TRBV20-1	TRBJ2-3	TRBD2	CSASRGSGRMGTDTQYF	TGCAGTGCCTCCCGGGGTAGCGGGAGGATGGGCACAGATACGCAGTATTTT
.	TRBV6-2/TRBV6-3	TRBJ2-1	.	CASSYLGRTNEQFF	TGTGCCAGCAGTTACCTGGGTAGGACGAATGAGCAGTTCTTC
.	TRBV15	TRBJ2-3	.	CATSRYRTSTDTQYF	TGTGCCACCAGCAGATACCGTACTAGCACAGATACGCAGTATTTT
few	TRBV10-2	TRBJ2-7	TRBD2	CASMGLAGTNYEQYF	TGCGCCAGCATGGGACTAGCGGGGACCAACTACGAGCAGTACTTC
many	TRBV3-1	TRBJ2-7	.	CASSETQTTYEQYF	TGTGCCAGCAGCGAGACCCAGACCACCTACGAGCAGTACTTC
few	TRBV21-1	TRBJ2-3	.	CASSKRRQLVTDTQYF	TGTGCCAGCAGCAAAAGAAGACAGCTTGTCACAGATACGCAGTATTTT
.	TRBV12-3/TRBV12-4	TRBJ2-7	.	CASRTDGSYEQYF	TGTGCCAGCAGGACGGACGGATCCTACGAGCAGTACTTC
.	TRBV2	TRBJ2-2	TRBD2	CASSEPSSGANTGELFF	TGTGCCAGCAGTGAACCCTCTAGCGGGGCGAACACCGGGGAGCTGTTTTTT
few	TRBV4-2	TRBJ1-2	.	CASSQSGDGNYGYTF	TGTGCCAGCAGCCAGAGCGGGGACGGAAACTATGGCTACACCTTC
.	TRBV20-1	TRBJ1-5	TRBD1	CSAGGTDNQPQHF	TGCAGTGCTGGAGGGACAGATAATCAGCCCCAGCATTTT
few	TRBV4-1	TRBJ1-2	TRBD1	CASSQVQGAGGYGYTF	TGCGCCAGCAGCCAAGTTCAGGGGGCTGGGGGCTATGGCTACACCTTC
many	TRBV28	TRBJ2-1	.	CASSLRGYNEQFF	TGTGCCAGCAGTTTAAGGGGTTACAATGAGCAGTTCTTC
.	TRBV7-8	TRBJ1-2	.	CASSFIGNNYGYTF	TGTGCCAGCAGCTTCATCGGGAACAACTATGGCTACACCTTC
.	TRBV7-9	TRBJ1-1	.	CASRYVDMGTEAFF	TGTGCCAGCAGGTACGTGGACATGGGCACTGAAGCTTTCTTT
few	TRBV4-1	TRBJ2-7	TRBD1	CASSQDRGGQGYPYEQYF	TGCGCCAGCAGCCAAGATCGAGGGGGACAGGGGTACCCCTACGAGCAGTACTTC
few	TRBV12-5	TRBJ2-4	.	CASGLSPRENRNIQYF	TGTGCTAGTGGTTTGTCACCCAGGGAGAATCGGAACATTCAGTACTTC
few	TRBV6-5	TRBJ1-2	TRBD1	CASSSGQGARYGYTF	TGTGCCAGCAGTTCTGGACAGGGGGCTCGGTATGGCTACACCTTC
.	TRBV20-1	TRBJ1-6	.	CSASIIGDGENSPLHF	TGCAGTGCTAGCATTATAGGGGACGGCGAAAATTCACCCCTCCACTTT